The 7 T cell receptor beta chains listed next were all sequenced from one sample in a study of cytomegalovirus exposure and HLA in healthy donors. The PCR had 60 Vbeta and 13 Jbeta primers. The table came from immunoSEQ multiplex PCR; TCRdb's copy has only in-frame clones and leaves some out. The sample comprises 150,000 to 200,000 clones, about 80% of which are singletons, and about 14% rests with the top ten. Sequencing was carried out using PBMCs. The receptors come from a man aged 45-65 years in good health and CMV-seropositive.

The V and J genes are TRBV2 and TRBJ2-3; D possibly corresponds to TRBD2 (6 bases). The CDR3 covers 11 residues. CDR1 is SNHLY, CDR2 FYNNEI, per germline. V was shortened by 10 bases and J by 14 bases, with 19 bases between the two germline ends. The CDR3 DNA is TGTGCCACCACGCCTCCTGGGGAGGCGTATTTT. Its protein is CATTPPGEAYF.

V gene TRBV5-1 combines with J gene TRBJ1-2, with 12 bases aligning to TRBD1. The germline CDR1 and CDR2 sequences are SGHRS and YFSETQ. This CDR3 has 15 amino acids. V lost 2 bases, J lost 7 bases, and 6 bases stayed unmatched. This CDR3 reads CASSLPGTGGGGYTF. CDR3 DNA sequence: TGCGCCAGCAGCTTACCCGGGACAGGGGGCGGTGGCTACACCTTC.

This clone turned up a few times. The chain uses TRBV2 and TRBJ2-1; TRBD2 matches at 10 bases. CDR3 length equals 14 residues. Trimming cost V 5 bases and J 5 bases; bases outside gene matches: 3. Germline V CDR1 and CDR2: SNHLY, FYNNEI. The CDR3 loop reads CASSKRGGHNEQFF. The DNA for the CDR3 is TGTGCCAGCAGTAAGCGGGGGGGGCACAATGAGCAGTTCTTC.

This clone was observed once. This chain uses TRBV11-2 with TRBJ1-3, with TRBD1 as a possible D gene (6 bases). Germline V gene sequence: CDR1 SGHAT, CDR2 FQNNGV. The CDR3 consists of 16 residues. V was trimmed by 2 bases and J by 5 bases, leaving 16 bases between them. CDR3 residues: CASSLISRGSRNTIYF. Written as DNA, the CDR3 is TGTGCCAGCAGCTTAATCAGCAGGGGTTCAAGAAACACCATATATTTT.

The sample holds a few counts of this clone. This chain uses TRBV7-8 with TRBJ2-5; the D gene is possibly TRBD1 (6 bases). Germline-derived CDR1 and CDR2 are SGHVS and FQNEAQ. V dropped 1 base and J dropped 4 bases, with 16 bases sitting between them. This CDR3 is built from 16 residues. CDR3 DNA: TGTGCCAGCAGCTTAGGCTGGGGGCGCGGATTAGAGACCCAGTACTTC. Translated, it gives CASSLGWGRGLETQYF.

This clone has just one count. The chain couples TRBV19 to TRBJ1-1; 12 bases align to TRBD1. Trimming cost V 4 bases and J 1 base; bases outside gene matches: 1. Germline assignment: CDR1 LNHDA and CDR2 SQIVND (reference sequence). The CDR3 runs to 15 residues. The CDR3 DNA reads TGTGCCAGTAGTAGGGACAGGGGGCAGAACACTGAAGCTTTCTTT. It specifies CASSRDRGQNTEAFF.

The chain employs TRBV29-1 and TRBJ2-3; TRBD1 aligns across 9 bases. The V gene end was trimmed by 1 base and the J gene end by 5 bases; junction bases not matched to a gene: 1. The CDR3 sequence is 13 residues long. The V gene's germline CDR1 is SQVTM and CDR2 ANQGSEA. Here the CDR3 reads CSVEAGQGDTQYF. DNA for the CDR3: TGCAGCGTTGAAGCGGGACAGGGAGATACGCAGTATTTT.